The 4 T cell receptor beta chains below come from one sample, sequenced in a study of blood T cell repertoires in COVID-19. Produced via immunoSEQ multiplex PCR; TCRdb's table is partial and in-frame only. The sample lists 150,000 to 180,000 clones; 80% to 90% were seen once. The sequencing sample was made of peripheral blood. The receptors originated from a woman aged 40 to 55 with acute or convalescent COVID-19.

This sequence joins TRBV9 and TRBJ2-5, with 10 nucleotides matching TRBD1. V lost 4 bases, J lost 7 bases, and 7 bases stayed unmatched. Germline V gives CDR1 SGDLS, CDR2 YYNGEE. The CDR3 is 14 amino acids. The CDR3, as DNA: TGTGCCAGCAGCACAGGACAGGGGGTTGGGACCCAGTACTTC. Protein sequence: CASSTGQGVGTQYF.

The chain employs TRBV28 and TRBJ1-2; 11 bases agree with TRBD1. The V and J ends lost 6 bases and 7 bases, in that order; junction bases with no gene match: 10. The CDR3 consists of 15 residues. Looked up from germline, CDR1 is MDHEN and CDR2 is SYDVKM. CDR3 DNA: TGTGCCAGCAGAATCTCCGGACAGGGGGCTATTGGCTACACCTTC. It translates to CASRISGQGAIGYTF.

The chain couples TRBV11-2 to TRBJ1-1; D may be TRBD1 (6 bases). This CDR3 is built from 15 residues. Trimming took 3 bases from V and 3 from J, leaving 14 bases between them. Per the germline V gene, CDR1 is SGHAT and CDR2 is FQNNGV. In DNA form, the CDR3 reads TGTGCCAGCAGCTTCACAGGGTCCAGCGACACTGAAGCTTTCTTT. Residues: CASSFTGSSDTEAFF. The complete variable domain, with remaining parts taken from reference TRBV11-2 and TRBJ1-1, reads EAGVAQSPRYKIIEKRQSVAFWCNPISGHATLYWYQQILGQGPKLLIQFQNNGVVDDSQLPKDRFSAERLKGVDSTLKIQPAKLEDSAVYLCASSFTGSSDTEAFFGQGTRLTVV.

V gene TRBV2 combines with J gene TRBJ1-5, with 7 bases identical to TRBD1. This CDR3 contains 12 residues. The V and J ends lost 4 bases and 7 bases, in that order; junction bases with no gene match: 1. Germline loops: CDR1 SNHLY, CDR2 FYNNEI. The CDR3: CASSGQGQPQHF. The CDR3 nucleotides are TGTGCCAGCAGTGGACAGGGACAGCCCCAGCATTTT. The whole variable domain, remainder taken from reference TRBV2 and TRBJ1-5, is EPEVTQTPSHQVTQMGQEVILRCVPISNHLYFYWYRQILGQKVEFLVSFYNNEISEKSEIFDDQFSVERPDGSNFTLKIRSTKLEDSAMYFCASSGQGQPQHFGDGTRLSIL.